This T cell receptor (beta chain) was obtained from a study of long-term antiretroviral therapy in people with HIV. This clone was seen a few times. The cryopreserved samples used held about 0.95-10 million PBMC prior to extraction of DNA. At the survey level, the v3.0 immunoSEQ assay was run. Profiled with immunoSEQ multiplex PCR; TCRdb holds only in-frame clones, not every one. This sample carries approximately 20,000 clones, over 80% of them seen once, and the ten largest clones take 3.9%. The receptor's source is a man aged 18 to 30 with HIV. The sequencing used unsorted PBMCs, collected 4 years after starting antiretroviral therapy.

In nucleotides, the CDR3 is TGTGCCAGCAGCGCCCTGACAGGGGTCGATTCACCCCTCCACTTT. Residues: CASSALTGVDSPLHF. The V and J genes are TRBV14 and TRBJ1-6; 8 nucleotides align to TRBD1. The CDR3 spans 15 residues. Germline-derived CDR1 and CDR2 are SGHDN and FVKESK. The V segment lost 5 bases and the J segment 8 bases; nucleotides outside the gene matches: 8.